Presented here are 12 T cell receptor beta chains from one specimen sequenced in a study of cytotoxic CD8 clonotypes in ibrutinib-treated CLL. TCRdb's copy holds only in-frame clones and misses some; the assay was immunoSEQ multiplex PCR. Altogether approximately 280,000 clones are present, roughly 76% being singletons, with the ten largest covering about 5.3%. Material: PBMCs, obtained at disease progression, from a patient treated with ibrutinib. These receptors were collected from a human donor with chronic lymphocytic leukemia.

The rearrangement uses TRBV21-1 and TRBJ1-1; TRBD1 is the table's D call, not checked against the DNA. TRBV21-1 is a pseudogene segment. The CDR3 extends over 16 amino acids. The CDR3 loop reads CASSPCGARLNTEAFF. As DNA, the CDR3 is TGTGCCAGCAGCCCATGTGGGGCCCGCCTGAACACTGAAGCTTTCTTT.

The chain couples TRBV29-1 to TRBJ2-7; 11 bases agree with TRBD1. Germline CDR1 is SQVTM and CDR2 is ANQGSEA. The length of the CDR3 is 13 residues. The CDR3 here is CSFRDRGTYEQYF. The CDR3 bases are TGCAGTTTCCGGGACAGGGGGACCTACGAGCAGTACTTC.

The rearrangement links TRBV2 to TRBJ2-5; no firm D call. V was pared by 5 bases and J by 5 bases, with 15 bases between. In germline, CDR1 is SNHLY, CDR2 FYNNEI. This CDR3 has 14 amino acids. The CDR3 protein is CASSFSWGSETQYF. The CDR3 bases are TGTGCCAGCAGTTTTTCATGGGGTTCGGAGACCCAGTACTTC. Using reference TRBV2 and TRBJ2-5 for the parts outside the CDR3, the full variable domain is EPEVTQTPSHQVTQMGQEVILRCVPISNHLYFYWYRQILGQKVEFLVSFYNNEISEKSEIFDDQFSVERPDGSNFTLKIRSTKLEDSAMYFCASSFSWGSETQYFGPGTRLLVL.

The chain links TRBV5-1 to TRBJ2-2, with D perhaps matching TRBD1 or TRBD2 (6 bases each). CDR1 SGHRS and CDR2 YFSETQ come from the germline V gene. V lost 6 bases and J lost 4, with 16 bases in between. The CDR3 is 15 residues long. The CDR3 DNA sequence: TGCGCCAGCACCAAAAGGGGGACTGGCACCGGGGAGCTGTTTTTT. This gives the protein CASTKRGTGTGELFF. Full variable domain (remainder filled in from reference TRBV5-1 and TRBJ2-2): KAGVTQTPRYLIKTRGQQVTLSCSPISGHRSVSWYQQTPGQGLQFLFEYFSETQRNKGNFPGRFSGRQFSNSRSEMNVSTLELGDSALYLCASTKRGTGTGELFFGEGSRLTVL.

CDR3 in amino acids: CASSPGAGWENEQFF. The CDR3 DNA reads as TGTGCCAGCTCACCCGGGGCAGGGTGGGAGAATGAGCAGTTCTTC. The chain carries TRBV18 and TRBJ2-1; D might be TRBD1 or TRBD2, each matching 5 bases. Trimming stripped 3 bases from V and 7 bases from J, with 16 bases between. CDR3 length: 15 amino acids. In germline, CDR1 is KGHSH, CDR2 LQKENI. The entire variable domain, with the rest obtained from reference TRBV18 and TRBJ2-1, is as follows: NAGVMQNPRHLVRRRGQEARLRCSPMKGHSHVYWYRQLPEEGLKFMVYLQKENIIDESGMPKERFSAEFPKEGPSILRIQQVVRGDSAAYFCASSPGAGWENEQFFGPGTRLTVL.

This chain joins TRBV5-5 and TRBJ2-1; 9 nucleotides line up with TRBD1. This CDR3 is 15 amino acids long. V gave up 2 bases and J gave up 5 bases; unmatched junction bases: 5. Germline V gene lookup returns CDR1 SGHKS and CDR2 YYEKEE (reference sequence). The CDR3 nucleotides are TGTGCCAGCAGCTTTTCGGGACAGGGCCACAATGAGCAGTTCTTC. Amino acids: CASSFSGQGHNEQFF. Filled out from reference TRBV5-5 and TRBJ2-1, the complete variable domain reads DAGVTQSPTHLIKTRGQQVTLRCSPISGHKSVSWYQQVLGQGPQFIFQYYEKEERGRGNFPDRFSARQFPNYSSELNVNALLLGDSALYLCASSFSGQGHNEQFFGPGTRLTVL.

The rearrangement uses TRBV2 and TRBJ2-1, with 7 positions matching TRBD1. This CDR3 has 15 residues. The V gene end was trimmed by 7 bases and the J gene end by 9 bases; junction bases not matched to a gene: 15. Germline CDR1 and CDR2: SNHLY and FYNNEI. As DNA, the CDR3 is TGTGCCAGCAAAACCGGGACAGCGCCTCGGGGTGAGCAGTTCTTC. Amino acids: CASKTGTAPRGEQFF.

This sequence joins TRBV6-5 and TRBJ1-2, with TRBD1 matching over 10 bases. The CDR3 contains 14 residues. The germline CDR1 and CDR2 sequences are MNHEY and SVGAGI. V lost 7 bases and J lost 7; bases outside the gene matches: 9. CDR3 bases: TGTGCCAGCATCGGGACAGGGGACGTTCGTGGCTACACCTTC. Amino acids: CASIGTGDVRGYTF.

This clone was observed a few times. The CDR3 is CASSFRDSSYEQYF. In nucleotides, the CDR3 is TGTGCCAGCAGCTTCCGGGACAGCTCCTACGAGCAGTACTTC. The chain has TRBV7-8 and TRBJ2-7, with 7 bases matching TRBD1. The CDR3 spans 14 residues. Trimming at V came to 3 bases and at J to 0 bases, leaving 2 bases not matched to a gene. Germline CDR1 is SGHVS and CDR2 is FQNEAQ.

V gene TRBV4-3 combines with J gene TRBJ2-5; no definite D call. This CDR3 contains 15 residues. Trimming left V 1 base short and J 4 bases short, with 13 bases between. Germline-derived CDR1 and CDR2 are LGHNA and YSLEER. The CDR3, as DNA: TGCGCCAGCAGCCAAGTTATACTGGAGCGAGAGACCCAGTACTTC. It codes for CASSQVILERETQYF.

The chain combines TRBV11-2 with TRBJ2-3; 7 nucleotides match TRBD2. Germline V CDR1 and CDR2: SGHAT, FQNNGV. The CDR3 covers 15 residues. V shed 4 bases and J 8 bases; nucleotides not matched to a gene: 12. As DNA, the CDR3 is TGTGCCAGCAGCTCATCCACCCGCGGGAGTGGTACGCAGTATTTT. This gives the protein CASSSSTRGSGTQYF.

The chain couples TRBV5-1 to TRBJ2-3, with no clear D. Germline CDR1 SGHRS, CDR2 YFSETQ. The CDR3 totals 12 residues. V lost 1 base, J lost 4 bases, and 4 bases lay in between. The CDR3 protein is CASSLHADTQYF. CDR3 in DNA: TGCGCCAGCAGCTTGCACGCAGATACGCAGTATTTT.